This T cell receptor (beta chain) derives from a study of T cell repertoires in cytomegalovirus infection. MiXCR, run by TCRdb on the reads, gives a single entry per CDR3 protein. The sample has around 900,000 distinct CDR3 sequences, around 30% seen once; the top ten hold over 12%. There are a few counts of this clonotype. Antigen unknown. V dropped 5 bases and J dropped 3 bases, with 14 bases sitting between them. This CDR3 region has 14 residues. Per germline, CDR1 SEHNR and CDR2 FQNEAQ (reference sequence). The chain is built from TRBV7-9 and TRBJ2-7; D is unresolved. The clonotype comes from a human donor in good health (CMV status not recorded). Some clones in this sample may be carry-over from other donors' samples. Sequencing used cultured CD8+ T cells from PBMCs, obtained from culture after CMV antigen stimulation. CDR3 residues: CASSPSPVLYEQYF. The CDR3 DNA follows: TGTGCCAGCAGCCCTAGTCCAGTCCTCTACGAGCAGTACTTC.